The 20 T cell receptor beta chains below all came from one sample that was sequenced in a study of shared clonotypes between healthy human individuals. Clones were read by immunoSEQ multiplex PCR, and TCRdb kept only the in-frame ones, dropping some. The table has some 2,500,000 clones, approximately 93% seen once. Material for sequencing was naive CD4+ T cells from PBMCs. The subset was: CD45RA+ positively selected. Every receptor here comes from a man between 18 and 29 years old in good health. Some clones in this sample may be carry-over from other donors' samples.

The rearrangement uses TRBV11-1 and TRBJ2-1; D unresolved. The germline V and J ends were trimmed by 1 base and 9 bases, with 10 bases remaining between them. The CDR3 extends over 13 amino acids. Germline CDR1 reads SGHAT; CDR2 reads FQDESV (reference sequence). Here the CDR3 DNA reads TGTGCCAGCAGCTTAGAACTCCGCGGTGAGCAGTTCTTC. It encodes CASSLELRGEQFF.

The chain combines TRBV10-1 with TRBJ2-4; TRBD1 or TRBD2 may be the D gene (6 bases each). Germline V gene sequence: CDR1 WNHNN, CDR2 SYGVQD (reference sequence). Trimming took 2 bases from V and 4 from J, leaving 9 bases between them. CDR3 length: 14 residues. CDR3 nucleotides: TGCGCCAGCAGTGAGGGGGGGCTGAAAAACATTCAGTACTTC. Its protein product is CASSEGGLKNIQYF.

This chain connects TRBV7-2 to TRBJ2-5; no definite D call. Trimming removed 0 bases from V and 0 bases from J, with 11 bases in between. The CDR3 is made up of 16 amino acids. From germline, CDR1 is SGHTA and CDR2 FQGNSA. CDR3 region: CASSLALTEYQETQYF. As DNA, the CDR3 is TGTGCCAGCAGCTTAGCTCTTACGGAGTACCAAGAGACCCAGTACTTC.

This sequence joins TRBV28 and TRBJ2-5; D ambiguous. The DNA end favors TRBJ2-7, so the J call may be wrong. Germline lookup yields CDR1 MDHEN and CDR2 SYDVKM. This CDR3 contains 15 residues. The CDR3 DNA reads as TGTGCCAGCAGTTCCGCGACTCCTCCTAGGAACGAGCAGTACTTC. Protein sequence: CASSSATPPRNEQYF.

The chain combines TRBV30 with TRBJ1-2, with TRBD1 as a possible D gene (6 bases). The length of the CDR3 is 14 residues. The germline V gene has CDR1 GTSNPN and CDR2 SVGIG (reference sequence). Trimming pared 0 bases from V and 8 bases from J, leaving 16 bases between. CDR3 in DNA: TGTGCCTGGAGTGTCTTCGGGGGCGCCGGCGGCTACACCTTC. Translation gives CAWSVFGGAGGYTF.

The rearrangement links TRBV2 to TRBJ2-5; tentative D call: TRBD2 (6 bases). This CDR3 is built from 14 residues. Germline CDR1 is SNHLY and CDR2 is FYNNEI. V was pared by 0 bases and J by 4 bases, with 9 bases between. The CDR3, as DNA: TGTGCCAGCAGTGAAGCGCTGGGGGGAGAGACCCAGTACTTC. This translates into CASSEALGGETQYF.

The rearrangement links TRBV10-2 to TRBJ2-4, with TRBD2 as a possible D gene (6 bases). The CDR3 loop spans 15 amino acids. The V and J ends lost 2 bases and 3 bases respectively, with 11 bases between them. Germline values: CDR1 WSHSY, CDR2 SAAADI. In DNA, the CDR3 is TGCGCCAGCAGTGAGCCGGGGGTGGGCAAAAACATTCAGTACTTC. Translating it yields CASSEPGVGKNIQYF.

In DNA, the CDR3 is TGTGCCAGCAGTCGACACGGGACAGGGGATACCGGGGAGCTGTTTTTT. Translation: CASSRHGTGDTGELFF. The chain employs TRBV27 and TRBJ2-2, with 10 bases aligning to TRBD1. The J segment lost 5 bases and the V segment lost 5 bases, leaving 8 bases of the junction unmatched. CDR3 size: 16 residues. Germline CDR1 is MNHEY and CDR2 is SMNVEV (reference sequence).

The J gene is TRBJ2-2, the V gene TRBV30; D possibly uses TRBD1 or TRBD2 (5 bases each). The CDR3 consists of 14 residues. Germline V lookup: CDR1 GTSNPN, CDR2 SVGIG (reference sequence). V dropped 5 bases and J dropped 4 bases, with 14 bases sitting between them. The CDR3 here is CAWWSGRGTGELFF. DNA of the CDR3: TGTGCCTGGTGGTCGGGAAGGGGCACCGGGGAGCTGTTTTTT.

This clone has a single count. The V and J genes are TRBV4-1 and TRBJ2-1; D perhaps matches TRBD2 (5 bases). The CDR3 length is 15 residues. Trimming took off 1 base at V and 8 bases at J, with 15 bases between the two ends. The germline V gene encodes CDR1 MGHRA and CDR2 YSYEKL. The CDR3 sequence is CASSQGERFLDEQFF. The CDR3 DNA reads as TGCGCCAGCAGCCAAGGGGAGCGTTTTCTCGATGAGCAGTTCTTC.

As to this clone: This specimen includes other DNA sequences encoding the same CDR3. The genes are TRBV5-1 and TRBJ2-6, with D possibly being TRBD1 (5 bases). V was shortened by 4 bases and J by 2 bases, with 7 bases between the two germline ends. The CDR3 contains 14 residues. The germline gives CDR1 SGHRS, CDR2 YFSETQ. CDR3 sequence (DNA): TGCGCCAGCAGCCCAGGGACTGGGGCCAACGTCCTGACTTTC. Residues: CASSPGTGANVLTF. The whole variable domain, remainder taken from reference TRBV5-1 and TRBJ2-6, is KAGVTQTPRYLIKTRGQQVTLSCSPISGHRSVSWYQQTPGQGLQFLFEYFSETQRNKGNFPGRFSGRQFSNSRSEMNVSTLELGDSALYLCASSPGTGANVLTFGAGSRLTVL.

The chain links TRBV19 to TRBJ2-2; D remains unclear. Germline CDR1 and CDR2: LNHDA and SQIVND (reference sequence). The CDR3 runs to 13 residues. Trimming removed 7 bases from V and 5 bases from J, with 11 bases in between. In nucleotides, the CDR3 is TGTGCCAGTAATCCCTATCGGACCGGGGAGCTGTTTTTT. This encodes CASNPYRTGELFF.

About this clone: Other DNA sequences in the same sample also yield this CDR3. This rearrangement joins TRBV18 to TRBJ2-1; 10 nucleotides match TRBD2. V dropped 3 bases and J dropped 5; count of bases not matched to a gene: 1. Germline lookup yields CDR1 KGHSH and CDR2 LQKENI. The CDR3 has 14 residues. The CDR3 loop reads CASSPTSGNNEQFF. The CDR3 coding sequence is TGTGCCAGCTCACCTACTAGCGGGAACAATGAGCAGTTCTTC.

This clone was counted once. This sequence joins TRBV5-8 and TRBJ1-2; TRBD1 matches at 8 bases. J gave up 4 bases and V 5 bases, and 4 bases lay outside the gene matches. This CDR3 is 13 amino acids long. The germline CDR1 and CDR2 sequences are SGHTS and YDEGEE. The CDR3 protein is CASRRTGSYGYTF. CDR3 sequence (DNA): TGTGCCAGCAGGAGGACAGGGTCCTATGGCTACACCTTC.

The table lists this clone with a count of one. The genes are TRBV19 and TRBJ1-5; no reliable D call. From germline, CDR1 is LNHDA and CDR2 SQIVND (reference sequence). The length of the CDR3 is 17 residues. Trimming stripped 1 base from V and 0 bases from J, with 13 bases between. CDR3 nucleotide sequence: TGTGCCAGTAGTATAGTCGGCCTGGGGAATAGCAATCAGCCCCAGCATTTT. Translated: CASSIVGLGNSNQPQHF.

The V gene is TRBV4-3, the J gene TRBJ2-7; TRBD2 agrees at 9 bases. Germline V lookup: CDR1 LGHNA, CDR2 YSLEER. This CDR3 has 17 amino acids. With V trimmed by 0 bases and J by 3 bases, 9 bases remained unmatched. The CDR3 loop reads CASSQDYPSGTYYEQYF. The CDR3 DNA is TGCGCCAGCAGCCAAGATTACCCTAGCGGGACATACTACGAGCAGTACTTC.

The rearrangement joins TRBV28 to TRBJ2-4; TRBD1 aligns across 8 bases. V was clipped by 7 bases and J by 3 bases; unmatched bases: 8. Germline CDR1 is MDHEN and CDR2 is SYDVKM. The CDR3 consists of 15 residues. The CDR3: CASTDQGAGKNIQYF. CDR3 DNA sequence: TGTGCCAGCACAGACCAGGGGGCAGGCAAAAACATTCAGTACTTC.

The chain recombines TRBV30 with TRBJ2-1, with TRBD2 matching over 8 bases. CDR3 length: 15 amino acids. V gave up 0 bases and J gave up 6 bases; unmatched junction bases: 7. Germline assignment: CDR1 GTSNPN and CDR2 SVGIG (reference sequence). CDR3 region: CAWSVIRGRSNEQFF. The CDR3 region has the DNA TGTGCCTGGAGTGTAATTCGCGGGAGGAGCAATGAGCAGTTCTTC.

The J gene is TRBJ1-1, the V gene TRBV27; no definite D call. V lost 0 bases and J lost 1, with 6 bases in between. Per germline, CDR1 MNHEY and CDR2 SMNVEV (reference sequence). The CDR3 sequence is 14 residues long. CDR3 DNA: TGTGCCAGCAGTTTATCACCTGGGAACACTGAAGCTTTCTTT. It yields the protein CASSLSPGNTEAFF.

CDR3: CASRRDLFNYGYTF. CDR3 coding DNA: TGTGCCAGCAGACGGGACCTGTTTAACTATGGCTACACCTTC. The chain is built from TRBV6-5 and TRBJ1-2; D might be TRBD1 (5 bases). CDR3 size: 14 residues. The germline gives CDR1 MNHEY, CDR2 SVGAGI. Trimming pared 6 bases from V and 1 base from J, leaving 12 bases between.